The 19 T cell receptor beta chains below come from one sample, sequenced in a study of blood T cells in healthy people across ages. Combining a sample-barcoded 5' primer with a J-beta primer mix, a second PCR ran for roughly 6 to 12 cycles. TCRdb analysed the 5' RACE reads with MiXCR anew, one entry per CDR3 protein. The table lists about 1.4 million distinct CDR3 sequences, roughly 64% of them singletons, with over 6.5% in the top ten. The sequenced sample consisted of blood. The source of these receptors is a man younger than 30 in good health.

The chain joins TRBV4-3 to TRBJ2-2; weak D call: TRBD2 (6 bases). The CDR3 extends over 16 amino acids. V lost 4 bases, J lost 0 bases, and 12 bases lay in between. The V gene's germline CDR1 is LGHNA and CDR2 YSLEER. In DNA form, the CDR3 reads TGCGCCAGCAGCCCCTCGGCGGGGACGAACACCGGGGAGCTGTTTTTT. The encoded protein is CASSPSAGTNTGELFF.

The gene calls are TRBV6-5 and TRBJ2-3; D unclear. Trimming cost V 7 bases and J 0 bases, with 11 bases left between them. Per the germline V gene, CDR1 is MNHEY and CDR2 is SVGAGI. This CDR3 contains 14 residues. The CDR3 DNA reads TGTGCCAGCAAACAAACGGCAAGCACAGATACGCAGTATTTT. Amino acid sequence: CASKQTASTDTQYF.

The V and J genes are TRBV11-2 and TRBJ1-1; no clear D gene. V was clipped by 2 bases and J by 4 bases, with 5 bases between them. The germline CDR1 and CDR2 sequences are SGHAT and FQNNGV. CDR3 length: 12 amino acids. CDR3 amino acids: CASSLSITEAFF. The CDR3 coding sequence is TGTGCCAGCAGCTTATCGATCACTGAAGCTTTCTTT.

The V and J genes are TRBV6-5 and TRBJ2-2; no firm D call. The CDR3 is 13 residues long. Germline V gene lookup returns CDR1 MNHEY and CDR2 SVGAGI. Trimming cost V 7 bases and J 4 bases, with 10 bases left between them. The CDR3 DNA reads as TGTGCCAGCAAGAGGCGGAGCACCGGGGAGCTGTTTTTT. Amino acids: CASKRRSTGELFF.

The J gene is TRBJ2-5, the V gene TRBV3-1, with TRBD2 matching over 9 bases. CDR1 is LGHDT, CDR2 YNNKEL, per germline (reference sequence). V was pared by 0 bases and J by 5 bases, with 13 bases of the junction left unmatched. The CDR3 length is 18 residues. DNA for the CDR3: TGTGCCAGCAGCCAAGATCGGGCTAGCGGGGCTTCGCGTGAGACCCAGTACTTC. This codes for CASSQDRASGASRETQYF.

With regard to this clonotype: A junction end diverges from the germline sequence, so it may reflect a read error. The chain joins TRBV28 to TRBJ2-2, with 9 bases matching TRBD1. The length of the CDR3 is 16 residues. Per the germline V gene, CDR1 is MDHEN and CDR2 is SYDVKM. The CDR3 sequence is CASSLPGTGRAGELFF. In DNA form, the CDR3 reads TGTGCCAGCAGTTTGCCCGGGACAGGGCGGGCCGGAGAGCTGTTTTTT.

The genes are TRBV29-1 and TRBJ1-2; the match to TRBD1 covers 7 bases. CDR1 is SQVTM, CDR2 ANQGSEA, per germline. The CDR3 runs 14 residues. The trim removed 8 bases at V and 7 bases at J, leaving 16 bases unmatched. The CDR3 coding sequence is TGCAGCCTCTGGGGGGACAGTAGAGGAGGTGGCTACACCTTC. This gives the protein CSLWGDSRGGGYTF. The complete variable domain, with remaining parts taken from reference TRBV29-1 and TRBJ1-2, reads SAVISQKPSRDICQRGTSLTIQCQVDSQVTMMFWYRQQPGQSLTLIATANQGSEATYESGFVIDKFPISRPNLTFSTLTVSNMSPEDSSIYLCSLWGDSRGGGYTFGSGTRLTVV.

The chain carries TRBV6-5 and TRBJ2-3; 7 nucleotides match TRBD1. The germline gives CDR1 MNHEY, CDR2 SVGAGI. V lost 0 bases and J lost 0; bases outside the gene matches: 6. The CDR3 is 17 amino acids. CDR3 region: CASSYSRTGTSTDTQYF. For the CDR3, the DNA is TGTGCCAGCAGTTACTCGAGGACAGGTACCAGCACAGATACGCAGTATTTT.

V gene TRBV20-1 combines with J gene TRBJ1-5; possibly TRBD1 for D (5 bases). The CDR3 runs to 18 residues. CDR1 and CDR2 from the germline V gene are DFQATT and SNEGSKA (reference sequence). V gave up 1 base and J gave up 2 bases, with 21 bases separating them. Written as DNA, the CDR3 is TGCAGTGCTAGAGTCCCAGGGAGCTTGTATATTGGCAATCAGCCCCAGCATTTT. As protein: CSARVPGSLYIGNQPQHF.

The chain couples TRBV7-6 to TRBJ2-5; D gene unclear. The V gene's germline CDR1 is SGHVS and CDR2 FNYEAQ. Trimming shortened V by 5 bases and J by 7 bases, and 11 bases separated the two germline ends. The length of the CDR3 is 12 residues. The CDR3 DNA reads TGTGCCAGCAGCCCCGTCATGGGGACCCAGTACTTC. Its translation is CASSPVMGTQYF.

This chain's CDR3 is CASSRTLRGSPLHF. CDR3 in DNA: TGTGCCAGCAGTCGCACCCTTCGGGGTTCACCCCTCCACTTT. The V gene is TRBV6-5, the J gene TRBJ1-6; the D is unclear. The CDR3 runs to 14 residues. Germline V gene sequence: CDR1 MNHEY, CDR2 SVGAGI. V shed 5 bases and J shed 9 bases, with 14 bases lying between them.

This chain joins TRBV7-2 and TRBJ1-1; 7 nucleotides agree with TRBD1. The CDR3 length is 15 residues. Germline V gives CDR1 SGHTA, CDR2 FQGNSA. Losses at the gene ends were 6 bases for V and 3 bases for J; bases not matched to a gene: 10. The CDR3 DNA follows: TGTGCCAGCAGGCTAGAGCTTCAGGGGGACACTGAAGCTTTCTTT. Its protein is CASRLELQGDTEAFF.

The chain recombines TRBV11-2 with TRBJ2-3, with no clear D. The CDR3 is 15 amino acids. The germline V gene encodes CDR1 SGHAT and CDR2 FQNNGV. V gave up 1 base and J gave up 1 base, with 9 bases separating them. The CDR3 DNA reads as TGTGCCAGCAGCTTAGGGGGAAAGGGCACAGATACGCAGTATTTT. It codes for CASSLGGKGTDTQYF.

This clonotype came up a few times. The CDR3 region has the DNA TGTGCCACCAGCAGAGCGGGGGACGGGAAACTGTTTTTT. Amino acid sequence: CATSRAGDGKLFF. The chain is built from TRBV15 and TRBJ1-4; possibly TRBD1 for D (5 bases). V shed 1 base and J shed 11 bases, with 11 bases lying between them. The V gene's germline CDR1 is LNHNV and CDR2 YYDKDF (reference sequence). CDR3 length equals 13 residues.

V gene TRBV20-1 combines with J gene TRBJ2-7; 7 nucleotides align to TRBD1. From germline, CDR1 is DFQATT and CDR2 SNEGSKA (reference sequence). The CDR3 totals 13 residues. V shed 7 bases, J shed 2 bases, and the junction held 8 bases outside the gene matches. The CDR3 sequence: CSVTGDSPYEQYF. As DNA, the CDR3 is TGCAGTGTCACCGGGGACAGTCCCTACGAGCAGTACTTC.

This chain uses TRBV4-1 with TRBJ2-7; TRBD2 might be the D (6 bases). With 1 base removed from V and 5 bases from J, the gap between germline ends came to 21 bases. This CDR3 contains 17 residues. CDR1 MGHRA and CDR2 YSYEKL come from the germline V gene. The CDR3 here is CASSQVWGDGGIDEQYF. The CDR3 DNA sequence: TGCGCCAGCAGCCAAGTGTGGGGGGACGGTGGGATCGACGAGCAGTACTTC.

This sequence joins TRBV20-1 and TRBJ2-1; D is unclear. Germline V gene lookup returns CDR1 DFQATT and CDR2 SNEGSKA (reference sequence). This CDR3 contains 14 residues. Trimming took off 6 bases at V and 5 bases at J, with 17 bases between the two ends. For the CDR3, the DNA is TGCAGTGCAACCGGCCGAAACCGCCACAATGAGCAGTTCTTC. Translated, it gives CSATGRNRHNEQFF.

V and J are TRBV10-2 and TRBJ2-3, with 8 bases aligning to TRBD2. The ends lost 4 bases at V and 2 bases at J; junction bases unmatched: 11. This CDR3 spans 17 amino acids. The germline gives CDR1 WSHSY, CDR2 SAAADI. The CDR3 DNA follows: TGCGCCAGCAGTGTAGCGGGACCTGGCTCCTACACAGATACGCAGTATTTT. Protein product: CASSVAGPGSYTDTQYF.

This chain links TRBV3-1 with TRBJ1-5, with D hard to call. The CDR3 loop spans 12 amino acids. Germline V gene lookup returns CDR1 LGHDT and CDR2 YNNKEL (reference sequence). Trimming left V 2 bases short and J 9 bases short, with 8 bases between. The CDR3 here is CASSQSGRPQHF. The CDR3 DNA sequence: TGTGCCAGCAGCCAAAGCGGGAGGCCCCAGCATTTT. The whole variable domain, remainder taken from reference TRBV3-1 and TRBJ1-5, is DTAVSQTPKYLVTQMGNDKSIKCEQNLGHDTMYWYKQDSKKFLKIMFSYNNKELIINETVPNRFSPKSPDKAHLNLHINSLELGDSAVYFCASSQSGRPQHFGDGTRLSIL.